A selection of T cell receptor beta chains follows, all from one sample in a study of blood T cell repertoires in COVID-19. Profiling relied on immunoSEQ multiplex PCR, and the TCRdb table lists in-frame clones only, not all of them. The table includes some 140,000 clones, almost 85% detected once. Sequencing was performed on PBMCs or T cells enriched from blood (not recorded which). The receptors were sampled from a middle-aged man with acute COVID-19. CDR3s include the opening cysteine and the closing phenylalanine or tryptophan. The D gene is left open where the match is weak. Some rows mark clone size as missing; the rest say once, few, many or name a class of expanded clone.

clone_size	v_call	j_call	d_call	cdr3_aa	cdr3_nt
-	TRBV19	TRBJ1-1	-	CASSIVSNTEAFF	TGTGCCAGTAGTATAGTCTCGAACACTGAAGCTTTCTTT
-	TRBV7-2	TRBJ2-1	-	CASSLARQAVGSYNEQFF	TGTGCCAGCAGCTTAGCGAGACAGGCGGTTGGCTCCTACAATGAGCAGTTCTTC
few	TRBV9	TRBJ1-2	-	CASSVGAGKRYTF	TGTGCCAGCAGCGTAGGGGCAGGCAAGCGCTACACCTTC
-	TRBV3-1/TRBV3-2	TRBJ1-5	-	CASSQDAAGGQPQHF	TGTGCCAGCAGCCAAGATGCGGCAGGAGGGCAGCCCCAGCATTTT
-	TRBV5-1	TRBJ2-1	-	CASSLDRDYNEQFF	TGCGCCAGCAGCTTGGATCGGGATTACAATGAGCAGTTCTTC
-	TRBV30	TRBJ1-1	-	CAWSYLSPRLATEAFF	TGTGCCTGGAGTTATCTCTCCCCCAGGCTGGCCACTGAAGCTTTCTTT
once	TRBV19	TRBJ1-5	-	CASSIDGPPNQPQHF	TGTGCCAGTAGTATAGATGGGCCCCCCAATCAGCCCCAGCATTTT
-	TRBV4-1	TRBJ2-1	-	CASSQDTTGLPNEQFF	TGCGCCAGCAGCCAAGATACGACGGGACTCCCCAATGAGCAGTTCTTC
-	TRBV14	TRBJ2-2	TRBD2	CASSQESRVLAVTGELFF	TGTGCCAGCAGCCAAGAAAGTCGTGTACTAGCGGTTACCGGGGAGCTGTTTTTT
-	TRBV4-1	TRBJ1-4	-	CASSQEGAEDEKLFF	TGCGCCAGCAGCCAAGAGGGGGCAGAAGATGAAAAACTGTTTTTT
-	TRBV6-1	TRBJ1-2	TRBD1	CASSEVRGGDGYTF	TGTGCCAGCAGTGAAGTTCGAGGGGGCGACGGCTACACCTTC
once	TRBV10-3	TRBJ2-7	TRBD1	CAISATGGTYEQYF	TGTGCCATCAGTGCGACAGGGGGAACCTACGAGCAGTACTTC
few	TRBV2	TRBJ2-7	-	CASTFKSLPRGSGTRTYEQYF	TGTGCCAGCACCTTTAAATCGTTACCCCGGGGTTCGGGCACACGAACCTACGAGCAGTACTTC
-	TRBV7-9	TRBJ1-1	TRBD1	CASSYPGGLGTEAFF	TGTGCCAGCAGCTACCCAGGGGGCTTGGGGACTGAAGCTTTCTTT